These T cell receptor beta chains were read from a single sample in a study of T cell responses to AZD1222 COVID-19 vaccine. Sequenced by immunoSEQ multiplex PCR; TCRdb stores in-frame clones only, minus some. The data contain approximately 110,000 clones, 90% to 95% of them singletons. The starting material was peripheral blood, obtained on day 0 of AZD1222 vaccination. The source of these receptors is an adult in good health. The CDR3 runs from the conserved cysteine through the conserved F or W. The order of the fields is clone size, D gene, CDR3 length, V gene, J gene, CDR3 DNA, CDR3 protein. A D gene is named only where the DNA matches it firmly. Clone size, where shown, is once, few, many, or a class for clones that have expanded.

abundance: once; d_gene: .; len: 14; v_gene: TRBV19; j_gene: TRBJ2-7; CDR3nt: TGTGCCAGTATTCGGGACTCCCTAGGGCACGAGCAGTACTTC; CDR3aa: CASIRDSLGHEQYF
abundance: once; d_gene: .; len: 13; v_gene: TRBV19; j_gene: TRBJ2-2; CDR3nt: TGTGCCAGTAGTATAGGGGCCGGGGGGGAGCTGTTTTTT; CDR3aa: CASSIGAGGELFF
abundance: .; d_gene: .; len: 16; v_gene: TRBV4-1; j_gene: TRBJ1-3; CDR3nt: TGCGCCAGCAGCCAATACGGGAGAGGCTCTGGAAACACCATATATTTT; CDR3aa: CASSQYGRGSGNTIYF
abundance: .; d_gene: TRBD1; len: 15; v_gene: TRBV5-1; j_gene: TRBJ1-3; CDR3nt: TGCGCCAGCAGCTTGATAGGGGGCTCCGGAAACACCATATATTTT; CDR3aa: CASSLIGGSGNTIYF
abundance: once; d_gene: .; len: 15; v_gene: TRBV7-2; j_gene: TRBJ1-6; CDR3nt: TGTGCCAGCAGCTTAGACCCACTCCAAGGATCACCCCTCCACTTT; CDR3aa: CASSLDPLQGSPLHF
abundance: .; d_gene: .; len: 13; v_gene: TRBV7-3; j_gene: TRBJ1-1; CDR3nt: TGTGCCAGCAGCGTGACACGGAACACTGAAGCTTTCTTT; CDR3aa: CASSVTRNTEAFF
abundance: .; d_gene: TRBD2; len: 16; v_gene: TRBV5-1; j_gene: TRBJ2-3; CDR3nt: TGCGCCAGCGCCCTTCAAGCGGGAGGGCGGGGGGATACGCAGTATTTT; CDR3aa: CASALQAGGRGDTQYF
abundance: .; d_gene: TRBD1; len: 14; v_gene: TRBV12-5; j_gene: TRBJ1-1; CDR3nt: TGTGCTAGTGGTGCGAAGGGGACAGGGGCTTTTGGTTTCTTT; CDR3aa: CASGAKGTGAFGFF
abundance: .; d_gene: .; len: 14; v_gene: TRBV2; j_gene: TRBJ1-1; CDR3nt: TGTGCCAGCAGACTACGGTTTATGAACACTGAAGCTTTCTTT; CDR3aa: CASRLRFMNTEAFF
abundance: .; d_gene: .; len: 13; v_gene: TRBV19; j_gene: TRBJ1-3; CDR3nt: TGTGCCAGTAGTATATTGGCTGGAAACACCATATATTTT; CDR3aa: CASSILAGNTIYF
abundance: .; d_gene: .; len: 14; v_gene: TRBV6-5; j_gene: TRBJ1-6; CDR3nt: TGTGCCAGCAGCCTCGCGGCCGGACGAACACCCCTCCACTTT; CDR3aa: CASSLAAGRTPLHF
abundance: .; d_gene: TRBD2; len: 14; v_gene: TRBV10-1; j_gene: TRBJ2-7; CDR3nt: TGCGCCAGCAGTGCTCCGCGGGAGGGGCGCGGCGGGTACTTC; CDR3aa: CASSAPREGRGGYF
abundance: .; d_gene: .; len: 15; v_gene: TRBV28; j_gene: TRBJ1-1; CDR3nt: TGTGCCAGCAGTTTACGGGGGGGCGTAAACACTGAAGCTTTCTTT; CDR3aa: CASSLRGGVNTEAFF
abundance: .; d_gene: .; len: 14; v_gene: TRBV6-8; j_gene: TRBJ1-1; CDR3nt: TGTGCCAGCAGTTTAGACAGCGAAGGCACTGAAGCTTTCTTT; CDR3aa: CASSLDSEGTEAFF
abundance: .; d_gene: .; len: 16; v_gene: TRBV7-2; j_gene: TRBJ1-1; CDR3nt: TGTGCCAGCAGCTTAAGCTGGGACACTTTGAACACTGAAGCTTTCTTT; CDR3aa: CASSLSWDTLNTEAFF
abundance: .; d_gene: .; len: 16; v_gene: TRBV7-2; j_gene: TRBJ1-2; CDR3nt: TGTGCCAGCAGCTTCCGTACGGTCGCAGCTAACTATGGCTACACCTTC; CDR3aa: CASSFRTVAANYGYTF
abundance: .; d_gene: .; len: 14; v_gene: TRBV2; j_gene: TRBJ2-3; CDR3nt: TGTGCCAGCAGTCGACAAATTAGCACAGATACGCAGTATTTT; CDR3aa: CASSRQISTDTQYF
abundance: .; d_gene: .; len: 14; v_gene: TRBV18; j_gene: TRBJ1-6; CDR3nt: TGTGCCAGCTCCCTTACGCGACAGCTTTCACCCCTCCACTTT; CDR3aa: CASSLTRQLSPLHF
abundance: .; d_gene: .; len: 14; v_gene: TRBV12-2; j_gene: TRBJ2-2; CDR3nt: TGTGCAAGTCGCTTAATACAGGGAGGCGGGGAGCTGTTTTTT; CDR3aa: CASRLIQGGGELFF
abundance: .; d_gene: .; len: 12; v_gene: TRBV6-2/TRBV6-3; j_gene: TRBJ2-7; CDR3nt: TGTGCCAGCAGCAATAGCGTCTACGAGCAGTACTTC; CDR3aa: CASSNSVYEQYF
abundance: .; d_gene: TRBD2; len: 17; v_gene: TRBV7-2; j_gene: TRBJ2-2; CDR3nt: TGTGCCAGCACCAAGTCTAGACTAGCGGCAAACACCGGGGAGCTGTTTTTT; CDR3aa: CASTKSRLAANTGELFF